These T cell receptor beta chains were read from a single sample in a study of blood T cell repertoires in COVID-19. The method was immunoSEQ multiplex PCR; TCRdb's version includes in-frame clones alone and lacks a portion of them. The table has over 300,000 clones, 89% seen once. The sample consisted of peripheral blood. The receptors originated from a young man who had recovered from COVID-19. Each CDR3 is given with its conserved first and last residue. D genes are given only for firm matches. Expanded clones are given a class, and other clones once, few, many or no size at all.

D | size | J | V | DNA | CDR3
- | - | TRBJ1-4 | TRBV2 | TGTGCCAGCAGGAGGGTAAAAGGAACTTTGGAAAAACTGTTTTTT | CASRRVKGTLEKLFF
- | - | TRBJ1-2 | TRBV7-8 | TGTGCCAGCAGTTCCAGGGTCGACTATGGCTACACCTTC | CASSSRVDYGYTF
- | - | TRBJ2-2 | TRBV5-1 | TGCGCCAGCAGACCATCAGGGTTCACCGGGGAGCTGTTTTTT | CASRPSGFTGELFF
- | - | TRBJ1-2 | TRBV6-5 | TGTGCCAGCAGTTACTCCAGAGCGGGGCATGGCTACACCTTC | CASSYSRAGHGYTF
TRBD2 | - | TRBJ2-1 | TRBV28 | TGTGCCAGCAGACTCGGGACTAGCGGGGCCAATGAGCAGTTCTTC | CASRLGTSGANEQFF
- | few | TRBJ1-2 | TRBV5-6 | TGTGCCAGCAGTTTCTCGACAGCGTATCCCACCTTC | CASSFSTAYPTF
- | - | TRBJ2-3 | TRBV5-5 | TGTGCCAGCAGCTTTGAGGTAACTAGCACAGATACGCAGTATTTT | CASSFEVTSTDTQYF
- | - | TRBJ1-2 | TRBV19 | TGTGCCAGTAGGGGGGGAAGCGGAAACTATGGCTACACCTTC | CASRGGSGNYGYTF
- | - | TRBJ2-7 | TRBV5-6 | TGTGCCAGCAGCTCGACAGGCAGCTACGAGCAGTACTTC | CASSSTGSYEQYF
- | - | TRBJ1-1 | TRBV27 | TGTGCCAGCAGTTTAAAGCCGTCGAACACTGAAGCTTTCTTT | CASSLKPSNTEAFF
- | - | TRBJ2-1 | TRBV6-6 | TGTGCCAGCAGTTACTCGATTGATACTTCATACAATGAGCAGTTCTTC | CASSYSIDTSYNEQFF
TRBD1 | once | TRBJ2-6 | TRBV10-3 | TGTGCCATCGGCCGGGACAGGGAAGCTGGGGCCAACGTCCTGACTTTC | CAIGRDREAGANVLTF
- | - | TRBJ1-5 | TRBV6-6 | TGTGCCAGCCGGTGGGCCAAGAGCAATCAGCCCCAGCATTTT | CASRWAKSNQPQHF
- | - | TRBJ1-5 | TRBV6-5 | TGTGCCAGCAGTTACACGGGGGATCAGCCCCAGCATTTT | CASSYTGDQPQHF
- | - | TRBJ2-7 | TRBV11-2 | TGTGCCAGCAGCTTAGGGCTCATATCCTACGAGCAGTACTTC | CASSLGLISYEQYF
TRBD2 | - | TRBJ2-1 | TRBV30 | TGTGCCTGGACACTAGCGGGAGGTGGTACGTGGCAGTTCTTC | CAWTLAGGGTWQFF
TRBD1 | - | TRBJ2-7 | TRBV4-3 | TGCGCCAGCAGCCTCCGAGGGGACAGGGCCTCCGAGCAGTACTTC | CASSLRGDRASEQYF
- | - | TRBJ2-7 | TRBV10-3 | TGTGCCATCAATACCGACAGGTTTTCCTACGAGCAGTACTTC | CAINTDRFSYEQYF
TRBD2 | - | TRBJ2-7 | TRBV7-8 | TGTGCCAGCAGCTCAGGACTAGCGGAGGTTTACGAGCAGTACTTC | CASSSGLAEVYEQYF
- | - | TRBJ2-3 | TRBV10-3 | TGTGCCATCAGTGGAGCGAATCCCACAGATACGCAGTATTTT | CAISGANPTDTQYF
TRBD2 | - | TRBJ2-3 | TRBV19 | TGTGCCAGTAGTATAGATCTAGCGGGGGGGAGAGCTACGCAGTATTTT | CASSIDLAGGRATQYF
TRBD2 | - | TRBJ2-7 | TRBV6-6 | TGTGCCAGCAGCCCTCAAACTTCGCGGGGGACCTACGAGCAGTACTTC | CASSPQTSRGTYEQYF
TRBD1 | - | TRBJ2-1 | TRBV5-1 | TGCGTCAGCAGCTTGTATGGGACAGATCCGAACAATGAGCAGTTCTTC | CVSSLYGTDPNNEQFF
TRBD1 | - | TRBJ2-1 | TRBV4-3 | TGCGCCAGCAGCCAAGGGCAGGGGGCCTCCTTTAATGAGCAGTTCTTC | CASSQGQGASFNEQFF
- | - | TRBJ2-3 | TRBV27 | TGTGCCAGCAGTTTAAAGGGAGGCAAGTCTGGCACAGATACGCAGTATTTT | CASSLKGGKSGTDTQYF
- | once | TRBJ2-5 | TRBV19 | TGTGCCAGTAGTACCAGGGGTAGGGAGACCCAGTACTTC | CASSTRGRETQYF
TRBD1 | once | TRBJ1-2 | TRBV5-1 | TGCGCCAGCAGCTCCGGACAGGGTGACTATGGCTACACCTTC | CASSSGQGDYGYTF
TRBD2 | - | TRBJ2-1 | TRBV3-1/TRBV3-2 | TGTGCCAGCAGCCGAAAAGGACTAGCGGGAGGGCCCGGGGTCAATGAGCAGTTCTTC | CASSRKGLAGGPGVNEQFF
TRBD2 | - | TRBJ2-1 | TRBV11-3 | TGTGCCAGCAGCTTAGAACCTAGCGGGAGAAATGAGCAGTTCTTC | CASSLEPSGRNEQFF
- | - | TRBJ1-2 | TRBV7-9 | TGTGCCAGCAGCTTAGGGCAGGCCAAGAACTATGGCTACACCTTC | CASSLGQAKNYGYTF
- | - | TRBJ1-1 | TRBV20-1 | TGCAGTGCTCGCGTTAACACTGAAGCTTTCTTT | CSARVNTEAFF
- | once | TRBJ2-3 | TRBV5-1 | TGCGCCAGCAGCTTGGGTGAGGTACCTAGCACAGATACGCAGTATTTT | CASSLGEVPSTDTQYF
TRBD1 | once | TRBJ2-2 | TRBV4-2 | TGTGCCAGCAGCCAGCCAGGGACAGGGGTTACCGGGGAGCTGTTTTTT | CASSQPGTGVTGELFF
TRBD1 | - | TRBJ2-7 | TRBV7-9 | TGTGCCAGCAGCCGGACAGGGGGTTACGAGCAGTACTTC | CASSRTGGYEQYF
- | - | TRBJ1-1 | TRBV28 | TGTGCCAGCGGTCAGGGTGAAGCTTTCTTT | CASGQGEAFF
TRBD2 | - | TRBJ2-7 | TRBV10-3 | TGTGCCATCAGCCAGGGTGTAGCGGGAGGGCCCCAAAACTCCTACGAGCAGTACTTC | CAISQGVAGGPQNSYEQYF
- | - | TRBJ1-5 | TRBV4-2 | TGTGCCAGCAGCCAAGCGGTCAATCAGCCCCAGCATTTT | CASSQAVNQPQHF
- | - | TRBJ2-2 | TRBV6-1 | TGTGCCAGCAGTGATAGGTTGCGGGGCCCAAACACCGGGGAGCTGTTTTTT | CASSDRLRGPNTGELFF
- | - | TRBJ2-3 | TRBV5-1 | TGCGCCAGCAGCTTCCTACGACAGCCAGATACGCAGTATTTT | CASSFLRQPDTQYF
- | - | TRBJ1-1 | TRBV7-9 | TGTGCCAGCAGCTTAGACTCCACTGAAGCTTTCTTT | CASSLDSTEAFF
- | - | TRBJ2-5 | TRBV7-8 | TGTGCCAGCAGCCTTGCGACAGGTTTCCAAGAGACCCAGTACTTC | CASSLATGFQETQYF
TRBD2 | - | TRBJ2-3 | TRBV7-3 | TGTGCCAGCAGTTCTAGCGGGAGGGTAGATACGCAGTATTTT | CASSSSGRVDTQYF
- | - | TRBJ1-2 | TRBV5-6 | TGTGCCAGCAGCTTAGGGCAGGCACTAGCTAACTATGGCTACACCTTC | CASSLGQALANYGYTF
TRBD1 | - | TRBJ2-7 | TRBV4-1 | TGCGCCAGCAGCCAAGATATCGGGACAGGGCTTCGGAACGAGCAGTACTTC | CASSQDIGTGLRNEQYF
TRBD1 | - | TRBJ2-2 | TRBV7-8 | TGTGCCAGCAGCGGGACAGCAATTAACACCGGGGAGCTGTTTTTT | CASSGTAINTGELFF
- | - | TRBJ1-3 | TRBV5-6 | TGTGCCAGCAGCCCGGACCCGGGACAAGCCTCTGGAAACACCATATATTTT | CASSPDPGQASGNTIYF
TRBD1 | - | TRBJ1-2 | TRBV4-1 | TGCGCCAGCAGCCAAGGGGAGACAGGGGGCAATGGCTACACCTTC | CASSQGETGGNGYTF
TRBD1 | - | TRBJ1-3 | TRBV19 | TGTGCCAGTTACGACAGGGGGGGAGGAAACACCATATATTTT | CASYDRGGGNTIYF
TRBD1 | - | TRBJ1-5 | TRBV27 | TGTGCCAGCAGTTTTTACGGTCGGAATCAGGGGGTTGTCAATCAGCCCCAGCATTTT | CASSFYGRNQGVVNQPQHF
- | - | TRBJ1-2 | TRBV24-1 | TGTGCCACCAGTGATACAGGGTCAAACTATGGCTACACCTTC | CATSDTGSNYGYTF
- | once | TRBJ1-1 | TRBV6-6 | TGTGCCAGCAGTTCGGGGTTGAGCACTGAAGCTTTCTTT | CASSSGLSTEAFF
- | - | TRBJ1-3 | TRBV6-5 | TGTGCCAGCAGTCCCCGGACAACTGGAAACACCATATATTTT | CASSPRTTGNTIYF